This TCR beta chain was profiled in a study of shared clonotypes between healthy human individuals. The study's findings and limits: Memory subsets had estimated richness that was generally smaller than that of naive subsets. All-four-donor shared clonotypes had higher generation probabilities than non-shared clonotypes did.

V trimming: 5 bases; J trimming: 4 bases; junction bases outside the gene matches: 5. The CDR3 totals 14 residues. CDR1 and CDR2 from the germline V gene are GTSNPN and SVGIG (reference sequence). In the case of this clone: The antigen is unknown.

The repertoire was sequenced with immunoSEQ multiplex PCR; TCRdb's copy has only in-frame clones and lacks some. The sample has about 640,000 clones; approximately 79% are singletons. The chain uses TRBV30 and TRBJ1-5; 10 nucleotides align to TRBD1. The specimen was memory CD4+ T cells sorted from blood. Indicated subset: CD45RA-negative fraction. The sequence came from a woman in her twenties or thirties in good health. CDR3 residues: CAWSGGQGNQPQHF. Here the CDR3 DNA reads TGTGCCTGGTCGGGGGGACAGGGGAATCAGCCCCAGCATTTT.